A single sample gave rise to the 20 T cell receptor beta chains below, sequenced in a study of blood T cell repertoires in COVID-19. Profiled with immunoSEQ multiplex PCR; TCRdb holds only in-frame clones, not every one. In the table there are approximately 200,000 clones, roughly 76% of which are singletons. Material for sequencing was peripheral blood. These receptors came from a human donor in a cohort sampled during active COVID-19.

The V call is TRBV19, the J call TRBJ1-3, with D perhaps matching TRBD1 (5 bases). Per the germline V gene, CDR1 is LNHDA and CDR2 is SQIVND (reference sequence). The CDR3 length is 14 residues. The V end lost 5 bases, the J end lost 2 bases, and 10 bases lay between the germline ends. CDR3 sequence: CASSGQGTGNTIYF. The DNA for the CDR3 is TGTGCCAGTAGTGGGCAGGGTACTGGAAACACCATATATTTT.

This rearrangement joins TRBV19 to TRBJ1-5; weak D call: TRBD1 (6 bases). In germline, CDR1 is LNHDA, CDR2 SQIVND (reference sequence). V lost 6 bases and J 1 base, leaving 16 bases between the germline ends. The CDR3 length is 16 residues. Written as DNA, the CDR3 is TGTGCCAGTAGCTTGACAGGCCAAGCGAGCAATCAGCCCCAGCATTTT. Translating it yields CASSLTGQASNQPQHF.

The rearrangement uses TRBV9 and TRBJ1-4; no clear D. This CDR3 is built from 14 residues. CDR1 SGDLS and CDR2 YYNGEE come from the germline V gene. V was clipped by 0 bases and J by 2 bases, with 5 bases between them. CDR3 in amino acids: CASSVAGTNEKLFF. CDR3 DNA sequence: TGTGCCAGCAGCGTAGCCGGGACTAATGAAAAACTGTTTTTT.

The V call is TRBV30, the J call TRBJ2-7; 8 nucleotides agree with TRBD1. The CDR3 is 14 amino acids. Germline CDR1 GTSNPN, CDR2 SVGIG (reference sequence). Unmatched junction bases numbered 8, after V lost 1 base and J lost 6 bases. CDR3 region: CAWSDWTGSVEQYF. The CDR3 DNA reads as TGTGCCTGGAGTGACTGGACAGGGTCGGTCGAGCAGTACTTC.

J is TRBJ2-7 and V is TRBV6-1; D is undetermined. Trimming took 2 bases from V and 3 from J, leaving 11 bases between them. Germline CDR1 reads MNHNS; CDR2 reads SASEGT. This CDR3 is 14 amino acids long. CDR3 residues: CASSETVAYYEQYF. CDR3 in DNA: TGTGCCAGCAGTGAAACAGTGGCTTACTACGAGCAGTACTTC.

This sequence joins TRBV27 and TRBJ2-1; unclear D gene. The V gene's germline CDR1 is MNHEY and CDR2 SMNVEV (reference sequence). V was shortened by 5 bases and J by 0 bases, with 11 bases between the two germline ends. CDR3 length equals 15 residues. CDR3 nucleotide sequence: TGTGCCAGCAGTGCTGACTTCCCCTCCTACAATGAGCAGTTCTTC. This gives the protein CASSADFPSYNEQFF.

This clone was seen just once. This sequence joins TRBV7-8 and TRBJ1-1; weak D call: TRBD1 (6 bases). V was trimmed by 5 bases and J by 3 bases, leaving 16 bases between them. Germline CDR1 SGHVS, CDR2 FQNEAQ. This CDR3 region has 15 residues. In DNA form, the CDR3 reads TGTGCCAGCAGCACCCAACAGGGTGGGGACACTGAAGCTTTCTTT. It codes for CASSTQQGGDTEAFF.

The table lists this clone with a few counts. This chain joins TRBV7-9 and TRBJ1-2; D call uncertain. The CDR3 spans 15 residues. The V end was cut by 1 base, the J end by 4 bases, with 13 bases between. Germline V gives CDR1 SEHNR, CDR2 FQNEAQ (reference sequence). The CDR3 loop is CASSLERQATYGYTF. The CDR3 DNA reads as TGTGCCAGCAGCTTAGAAAGGCAGGCGACCTATGGCTACACCTTC.

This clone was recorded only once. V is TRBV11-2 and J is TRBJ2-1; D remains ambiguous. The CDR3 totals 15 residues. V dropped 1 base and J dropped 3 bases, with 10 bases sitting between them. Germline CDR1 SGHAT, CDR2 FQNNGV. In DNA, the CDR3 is TGTGCCAGCAGCTTAGTCCCAGGAAGCTACAATGAGCAGTTCTTC. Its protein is CASSLVPGSYNEQFF.

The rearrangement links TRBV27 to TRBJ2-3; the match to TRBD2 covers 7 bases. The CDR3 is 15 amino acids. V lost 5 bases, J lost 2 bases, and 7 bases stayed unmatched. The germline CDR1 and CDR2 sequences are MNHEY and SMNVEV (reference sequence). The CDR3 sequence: CASSPPAGFTDTQYF. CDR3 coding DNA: TGTGCCAGCAGTCCCCCAGCGGGGTTCACAGATACGCAGTATTTT.

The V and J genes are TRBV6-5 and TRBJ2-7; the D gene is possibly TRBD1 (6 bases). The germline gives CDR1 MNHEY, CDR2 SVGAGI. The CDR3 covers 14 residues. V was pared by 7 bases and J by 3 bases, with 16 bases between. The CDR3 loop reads CASTPSTGYYEQYF. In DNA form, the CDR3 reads TGTGCCAGCACTCCTTCGACAGGCTACTACGAGCAGTACTTC.

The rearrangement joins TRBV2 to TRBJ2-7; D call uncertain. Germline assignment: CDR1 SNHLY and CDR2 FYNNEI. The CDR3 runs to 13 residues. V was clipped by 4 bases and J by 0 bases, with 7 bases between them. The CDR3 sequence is CASSALSSYEQYF. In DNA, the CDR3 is TGTGCCAGCAGTGCCTTGAGCTCCTACGAGCAGTACTTC.

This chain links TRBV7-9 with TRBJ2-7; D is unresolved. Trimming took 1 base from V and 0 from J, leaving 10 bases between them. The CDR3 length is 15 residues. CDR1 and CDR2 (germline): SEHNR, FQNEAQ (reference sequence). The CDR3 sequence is CASSLVSVSSYEQYF. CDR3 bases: TGTGCCAGCAGCTTAGTGTCCGTTAGCTCCTACGAGCAGTACTTC.

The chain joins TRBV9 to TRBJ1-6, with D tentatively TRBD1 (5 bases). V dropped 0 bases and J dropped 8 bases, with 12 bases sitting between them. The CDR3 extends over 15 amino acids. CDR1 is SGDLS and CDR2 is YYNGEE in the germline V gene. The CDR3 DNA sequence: TGTGCCAGCAGCGTAGAAGCCAGGGTGGATTCACCCCTCCACTTT. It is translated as CASSVEARVDSPLHF.

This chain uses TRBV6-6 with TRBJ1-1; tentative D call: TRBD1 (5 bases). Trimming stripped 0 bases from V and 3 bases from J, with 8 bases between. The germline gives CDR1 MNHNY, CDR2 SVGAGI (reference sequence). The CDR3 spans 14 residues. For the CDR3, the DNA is TGTGCCAGCAGTTACTCGTCAGGGTACACTGAAGCTTTCTTT. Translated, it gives CASSYSSGYTEAFF.

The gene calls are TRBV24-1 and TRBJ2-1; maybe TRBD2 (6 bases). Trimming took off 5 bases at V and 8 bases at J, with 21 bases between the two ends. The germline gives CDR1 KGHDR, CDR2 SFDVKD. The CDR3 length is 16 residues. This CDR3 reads CATSGIPGRKSYEQFF. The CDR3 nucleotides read TGTGCCACCAGTGGAATCCCCGGGAGAAAGTCCTATGAGCAGTTCTTC.

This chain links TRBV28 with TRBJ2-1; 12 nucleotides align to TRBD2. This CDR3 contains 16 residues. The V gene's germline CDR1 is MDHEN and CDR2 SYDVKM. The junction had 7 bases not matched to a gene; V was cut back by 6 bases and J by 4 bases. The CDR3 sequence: CASRGGLAGPYNEQFF. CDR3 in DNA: TGTGCCAGCAGAGGGGGACTAGCGGGTCCTTACAATGAGCAGTTCTTC.

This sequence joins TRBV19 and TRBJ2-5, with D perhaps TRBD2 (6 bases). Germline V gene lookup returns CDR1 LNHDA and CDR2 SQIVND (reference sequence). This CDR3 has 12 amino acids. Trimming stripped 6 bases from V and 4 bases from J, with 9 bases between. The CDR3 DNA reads TGTGCCAGTAGACAAGCGGGAGAGACCCAGTACTTC. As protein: CASRQAGETQYF.

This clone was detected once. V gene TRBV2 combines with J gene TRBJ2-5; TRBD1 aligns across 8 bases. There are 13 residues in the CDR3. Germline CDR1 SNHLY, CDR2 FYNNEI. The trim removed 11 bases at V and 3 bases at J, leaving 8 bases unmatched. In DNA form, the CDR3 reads TGTGCCGGGGCCAGGGGGCATGAAGAGACCCAGTACTTC. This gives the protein CAGARGHEETQYF. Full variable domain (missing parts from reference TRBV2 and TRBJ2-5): EPEVTQTPSHQVTQMGQEVILRCVPISNHLYFYWYRQILGQKVEFLVSFYNNEISEKSEIFDDQFSVERPDGSNFTLKIRSTKLEDSAMYFCAGARGHEETQYFGPGTRLLVL.

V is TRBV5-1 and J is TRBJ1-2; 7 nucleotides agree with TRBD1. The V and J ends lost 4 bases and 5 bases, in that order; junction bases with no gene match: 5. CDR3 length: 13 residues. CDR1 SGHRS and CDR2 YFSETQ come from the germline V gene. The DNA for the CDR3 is TGCGCCAGCAGCAGGACAGGAGAGTATGGCTACACCTTC. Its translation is CASSRTGEYGYTF. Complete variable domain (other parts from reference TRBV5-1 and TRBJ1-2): KAGVTQTPRYLIKTRGQQVTLSCSPISGHRSVSWYQQTPGQGLQFLFEYFSETQRNKGNFPGRFSGRQFSNSRSEMNVSTLELGDSALYLCASSRTGEYGYTFGSGTRLTVV.